This entry concerns a single T cell receptor beta chain. Its antigen remains unidentified. The germline V gene encodes CDR1 LNHDA and CDR2 SQIVND (reference sequence). CDR3 length: 15 residues. The V gene lost 0 bases and the J gene lost 1 base, with 9 bases spanning the gap. This sample is part of a study of Tregs in tolerant kidney transplant recipients. Related graft donors supplied nonmyeloablative bone marrow transplants, and mixed chimerism was transient. General study findings and limits: For some patients, primers changed over time, blocking nucleotide-level comparison. Biological reproducibility was not directly addressed in this study.

Here immunoSEQ multiplex PCR was the method, and the copy in TCRdb shows in-frame clones only, minus some. This sample has approximately 47,000 clones, with roughly nine tenths found just once. The sequences come from CD8+ T cells from blood (PBMCs), collected 12 months after the transplant. V and J are TRBV19 and TRBJ2-5; a weak D match, TRBD1 (6 bases). This clonotype originated in a human patient who received a combined kidney and bone marrow transplant. The graft donor may have given rise to some T cells. CDR3 DNA: TGTGCCAGTAGTATAGATGGGGGCACCCAAGAGACCCAGTACTTC. It is translated as CASSIDGGTQETQYF.